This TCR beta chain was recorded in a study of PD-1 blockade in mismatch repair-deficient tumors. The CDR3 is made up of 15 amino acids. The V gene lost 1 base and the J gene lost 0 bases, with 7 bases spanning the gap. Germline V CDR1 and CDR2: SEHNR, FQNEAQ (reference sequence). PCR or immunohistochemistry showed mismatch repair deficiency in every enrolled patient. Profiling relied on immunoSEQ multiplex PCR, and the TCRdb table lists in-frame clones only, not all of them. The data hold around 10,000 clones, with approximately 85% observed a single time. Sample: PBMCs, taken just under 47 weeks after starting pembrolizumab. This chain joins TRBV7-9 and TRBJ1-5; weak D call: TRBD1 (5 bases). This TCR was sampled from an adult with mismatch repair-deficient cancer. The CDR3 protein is CASSLGDSSNQPQHF. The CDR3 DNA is TGTGCCAGCAGCTTAGGAGACAGTAGCAATCAGCCCCAGCATTTT.